This record concerns one T cell receptor beta chain sequence. Antigen unknown. CDR1 LGHNA and CDR2 YSLEER come from the germline V gene. The CDR3 is 15 amino acids. TCR beta cDNA was generated via 5'RACE template switching incorporating UMIs. One entry per CDR3 protein, without DNA, is what TCRdb gives after re-calling the 5' RACE reads. This repertoire comprises 400,000 to 450,000 distinct CDR3 sequences; its ten largest clones make up 7.3%. The data were obtained in a study of T cells expressing NK-cell markers. Study context: All TCR beta repertoires analysed originated from sorted CD3+CD56+NKG2C+, CD3+CD56+NKG2C- and CD3+CD56-NKG2C+ T cells. HCMV seropositivity marked seven of the eight sequenced donors; one was seronegative.

Study results and caveats: Evidence did not settle whether expanded NKG2C+ T cell clones targeted HCMV.

The J gene is TRBJ2-3, the V gene TRBV4-3; TCRdb proposes TRBD1, but this gene call is untestable without DNA. This clonotype originated in a woman between 18 and 70 years old in good health. Sequenced material: blood T cells: a sorted CD56 or NKG2C T cell subset, CD4+ or CD8+ T cells, or bulk PBMC T cells (not recorded which). The CDR3 region is CASSPRDRGGDTQYF.